A single sample gave rise to the 14 T cell receptor beta chains below, sequenced in a study of shared clonotypes between healthy human individuals. Here immunoSEQ multiplex PCR was the method, and the copy in TCRdb shows in-frame clones only, minus some. The sample lists roughly 2,500,000 clones, over 85% occurring once. Sequencing input: naive CD4+ T cells from PBMCs. As to subset: CD45RA+ positively selected. The receptors originated from a man younger than 30 in good health. Some clones in this sample may be carry-over from other donors' samples.

The chain recombines TRBV27 with TRBJ2-3; 11 bases fit TRBD2. CDR3 size: 15 residues. The germline CDR1 and CDR2 sequences are MNHEY and SMNVEV (reference sequence). The junction had 3 bases not matched to a gene; V was cut back by 7 bases and J by 0 bases. DNA for the CDR3: TGTGCCAGCACCCGGACTAGCGGGAGCACAGATACGCAGTATTTT. It specifies CASTRTSGSTDTQYF.

The chain joins TRBV11-1 to TRBJ1-1, with a weak D call TRBD1 (5 bases). The CDR3 spans 13 residues. Trimming left V 5 bases short and J 4 bases short, with 11 bases between. Per the germline V gene, CDR1 is SGHAT and CDR2 is FQDESV (reference sequence). This chain's CDR3 is CASSHSGGTEAFF. CDR3 DNA: TGTGCCAGCAGCCATTCTGGGGGCACTGAAGCTTTCTTT.

The chain employs TRBV6-1 and TRBJ2-7; 10 nucleotides line up with TRBD1. The V segment lost 7 bases and the J segment 2 bases; nucleotides outside the gene matches: 5. Germline V gene lookup returns CDR1 MNHNS and CDR2 SASEGT. The CDR3 length is 14 residues. This CDR3 is CASIRGQGAYEQYF. Here the CDR3 DNA reads TGTGCCAGCATCCGAGGACAGGGGGCCTACGAGCAGTACTTC.

The chain employs TRBV6-1 and TRBJ1-1; 10 nucleotides align to TRBD1. CDR1 and CDR2 from the germline V gene are MNHNS and SASEGT. This CDR3 spans 15 amino acids. V shed 10 bases, J shed 1 base, and the junction held 9 bases outside the gene matches. This CDR3 is CAILGQGTSNTEAFF. In DNA, the CDR3 is TGTGCCATCTTGGGACAGGGGACCTCGAACACTGAAGCTTTCTTT.

The rearrangement links TRBV6-4 to TRBJ1-2; D is perhaps TRBD1 (5 bases). V was clipped by 3 bases and J by 5 bases, with 28 bases between them. This CDR3 contains 19 residues. The germline CDR1 and CDR2 sequences are MRHNA and SNTAGT. CDR3 amino acids: CASSEVLLPIGSEGYGYTF. The CDR3 DNA follows: TGTGCCAGCAGTGAAGTTCTACTCCCGATCGGGTCCGAGGGGTATGGCTACACCTTC.

V and J are TRBV5-1 and TRBJ2-5; D tentatively reads TRBD1 or TRBD2 (5 bases each). The ends were cut back, 0 bases at V and 4 bases at J, with 16 bases in the middle. Per the germline V gene, CDR1 is SGHRS and CDR2 is YFSETQ. The CDR3 covers 16 residues. The CDR3 DNA sequence: TGCGCCAGCAGCTTGGGGCAGGGCCGGGGTAGAGAGACCCAGTACTTC. It codes for CASSLGQGRGRETQYF. Combining the CDR3 with reference TRBV5-1 and TRBJ2-5 gives the whole variable domain KAGVTQTPRYLIKTRGQQVTLSCSPISGHRSVSWYQQTPGQGLQFLFEYFSETQRNKGNFPGRFSGRQFSNSRSEMNVSTLELGDSALYLCASSLGQGRGRETQYFGPGTRLLVL.

V is TRBV19 and J is TRBJ1-1; D may be TRBD1 (6 bases). Germline lookup yields CDR1 LNHDA and CDR2 SQIVND (reference sequence). Between the trimmed V and J ends, which lost 7 bases and 6 bases, there was a span of 24 bases. The CDR3 sequence is 16 residues long. In nucleotides, the CDR3 is TGTGCCAGTAAGACAGAAACGGGGGGGGCTCGTTCTGAAGCTTTCTTT. Its translation is CASKTETGGARSEAFF.

The CDR3 coding sequence is TGTGCCAGCAGCGTAGCGGATGAAGCAGGCTACACCTTC. Its translation is CASSVADEAGYTF. This sequence joins TRBV9 and TRBJ1-2; the D is unclear. The germline V gene has CDR1 SGDLS and CDR2 YYNGEE. V shed 0 bases and J shed 8 bases, with 11 bases lying between them. CDR3 length: 13 amino acids.

DNA of the CDR3: TGCAGCGTTGATATTGGGGGCGTCGGTACCGGGGAGCTGTTTTTT. Amino acid sequence: CSVDIGGVGTGELFF. V usage is TRBV29-1 and J usage is TRBJ2-2; possible D gene TRBD1, 6 bases. There are 15 residues in the CDR3. CDR1 and CDR2 (germline): SQVTM, ANQGSEA. V gave up 3 bases and J gave up 5 bases, with 16 bases separating them.

The chain joins TRBV5-5 to TRBJ1-1, with 8 nucleotides matching TRBD1. CDR3 length: 14 residues. Per the germline V gene, CDR1 is SGHKS and CDR2 is YYEKEE (reference sequence). The V and J ends lost 4 bases and 2 bases, in that order; junction bases with no gene match: 4. CDR3 in DNA: TGTGCCAGCAGCGTTCAGGGGGCTAACACTGAAGCTTTCTTT. Translated, it gives CASSVQGANTEAFF.

This clone has a single count. This chain connects TRBV4-3 to TRBJ2-2, with D uncertain. V dropped 2 bases and J dropped 6 bases, with 10 bases sitting between them. The CDR3 contains 14 residues. Germline values: CDR1 LGHNA, CDR2 YSLEER. The DNA for the CDR3 is TGCGCCAGCAGCCAAACAGTACTCCCCGGGGAGCTGTTTTTT. Protein: CASSQTVLPGELFF.

This chain connects TRBV4-3 to TRBJ2-7; 16 nucleotides line up with TRBD2. With 0 bases clipped from V and 2 bases from J, the junction kept 7 bases outside the gene matches. There are 19 residues in the CDR3. From germline, CDR1 is LGHNA and CDR2 YSLEER. The CDR3, as DNA: TGCGCCAGCAGCCAAGATAGGGGACTAGCGGGAGGGCCTCCCTACGAGCAGTACTTC. Its protein product is CASSQDRGLAGGPPYEQYF.

The chain carries TRBV5-1 and TRBJ2-7; 13 positions match TRBD2. The CDR3 loop spans 15 amino acids. In germline, CDR1 is SGHRS, CDR2 YFSETQ. V was pared by 4 bases and J by 3 bases, with 4 bases of the junction left unmatched. CDR3 sequence: CASSQGLAGIYEQYF. DNA of the CDR3: TGCGCCAGCAGCCAGGGACTAGCGGGAATCTACGAGCAGTACTTC.

The chain employs TRBV19 and TRBJ2-1; 11 nucleotides agree with TRBD2. The CDR3 extends over 17 amino acids. The junction had 10 bases not matched to a gene; V was cut back by 5 bases and J by 4 bases. CDR1 and CDR2 from the germline V gene are LNHDA and SQIVND (reference sequence). The CDR3 spells CASSLGLTSGTYNEQFF. The CDR3 DNA is TGTGCCAGTAGTCTCGGGTTGACTAGCGGGACGTACAATGAGCAGTTCTTC. Based on the CDR3 plus reference TRBV19 and TRBJ2-1, the full variable domain is DGGITQSPKYLFRKEGQNVTLSCEQNLNHDAMYWYRQDPGQGLRLIYYSQIVNDFQKGDIAEGYSVSREKKESFPLTVTSAQKNPTAFYLCASSLGLTSGTYNEQFFGPGTRLTVL.